This TCR beta chain was identified in a study of CXCR3-negative and CXCR3-positive naive CD8 T cells. Study results and caveats: Memory cells showed distinct TRBV-TRBJ patterns, while the two naive subsets matched.

With regard to this clonotype: Its antigen is not known.

Via 5' RACE with UMI labels, TRB cDNA libraries were prepared. One entry per CDR3 protein, without DNA, is what TCRdb gives after re-calling the 5' RACE reads. Reported are 90,000 to 100,000 distinct CDR3 sequences; the ten largest clones contain approximately 1.5%. The material sequenced was naive CXCR3- CD8+ T cells from blood. Regarding subset: CD45RO-CCR7+CD27+CD95- naive CD8+ T cells lacking CXCR3 (TNR3-). This clonotype originated in a human donor in good health. Some clones in this sample may be carry-over from other donors' samples.

CDR3 region: CASSFLDSYYEQYF. The chain employs TRBV28 and TRBJ2-7. In germline, CDR1 is MDHEN, CDR2 SYDVKM. CDR3 size: 14 residues.